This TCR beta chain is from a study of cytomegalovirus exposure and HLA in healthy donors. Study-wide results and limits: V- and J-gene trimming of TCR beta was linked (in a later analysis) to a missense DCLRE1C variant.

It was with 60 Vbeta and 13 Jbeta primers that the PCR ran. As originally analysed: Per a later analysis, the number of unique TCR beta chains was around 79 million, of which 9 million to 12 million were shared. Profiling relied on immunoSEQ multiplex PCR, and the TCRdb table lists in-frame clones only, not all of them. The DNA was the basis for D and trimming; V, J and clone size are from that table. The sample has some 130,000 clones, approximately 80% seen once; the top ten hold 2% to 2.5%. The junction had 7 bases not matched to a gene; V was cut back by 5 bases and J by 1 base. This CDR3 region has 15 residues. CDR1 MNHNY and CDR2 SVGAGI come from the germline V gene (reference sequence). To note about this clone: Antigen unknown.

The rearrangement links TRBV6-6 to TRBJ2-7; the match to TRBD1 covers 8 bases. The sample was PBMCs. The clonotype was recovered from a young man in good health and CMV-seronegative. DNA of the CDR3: TGTGCCAGCAGTGGAAGGACAGGGCGGTCCTACGAGCAGTACTTC. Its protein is CASSGRTGRSYEQYF.